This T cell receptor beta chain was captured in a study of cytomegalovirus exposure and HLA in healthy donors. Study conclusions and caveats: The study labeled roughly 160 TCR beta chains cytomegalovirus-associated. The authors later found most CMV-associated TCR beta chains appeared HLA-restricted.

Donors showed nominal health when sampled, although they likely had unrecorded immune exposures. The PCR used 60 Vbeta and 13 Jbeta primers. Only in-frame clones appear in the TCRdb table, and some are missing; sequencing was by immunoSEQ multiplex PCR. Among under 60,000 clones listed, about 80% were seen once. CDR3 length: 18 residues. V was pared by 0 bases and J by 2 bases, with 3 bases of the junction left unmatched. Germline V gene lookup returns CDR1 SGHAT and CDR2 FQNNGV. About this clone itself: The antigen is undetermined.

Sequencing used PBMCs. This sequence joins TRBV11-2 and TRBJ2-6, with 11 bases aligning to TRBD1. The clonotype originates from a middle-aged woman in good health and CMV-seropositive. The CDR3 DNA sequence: TGTGCCAGCAGCTTAGAAGGGACAGGGGGAACTGGGGCCAACGTCCTGACTTTC. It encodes CASSLEGTGGTGANVLTF.